What follows are 18 T cell receptor beta chains derived from one specimen sequenced in a study of blood T cells in healthy people across ages. A sample-barcoded 5' primer and a J-beta primer mix were used in a second PCR of about 6 to 11 cycles. TCRdb ran MiXCR on the 5' RACE reads and lists one entry per CDR3 protein. The sample lists roughly 730,000 distinct CDR3 sequences, roughly three fifths occurring once. The specimen sequenced was blood. The receptors come from a man aged 35-49 years in good health.

J is TRBJ2-2 and V is TRBV4-2; 9 nucleotides match TRBD2. V lost 0 bases, J lost 7 bases, and 9 bases stayed unmatched. This CDR3 is built from 17 residues. Germline V CDR1 and CDR2: LGHNA, YNFKEQ. CDR3 sequence reads: CASSQEAAGGRIGELFF. The CDR3 nucleotides read TGTGCCAGCAGCCAAGAAGCTGCGGGGGGGCGTATCGGGGAGCTGTTTTTT.

The V gene is TRBV6-2 or TRBV6-3, the J gene TRBJ2-5, with 7 bases aligning to TRBD2. The CDR3 contains 15 residues. The germline CDR1 and CDR2 sequences are MNHEY and SVGEGT. J was trimmed by 9 bases and V by 2 bases; bases with no gene match: 12. The CDR3 here is CASSYRRTQSGAQYF. In DNA form, the CDR3 reads TGTGCCAGCAGTTACCGGCGGACTCAAAGCGGGGCCCAGTACTTC.

This clonotype came up a few times. V gene TRBV6-2 or TRBV6-3 combines with J gene TRBJ2-5; D is unresolved. The CDR3 loop spans 14 amino acids. V lost 6 bases and J 1 base, leaving 12 bases between the germline ends. Germline CDR1 is MNHEY and CDR2 is SVGEGT. The CDR3 region is CASSLGRIQETQYF. Here the CDR3 DNA reads TGTGCCAGCAGCTTAGGTAGAATCCAAGAGACCCAGTACTTC.

This clonotype was counted a few times. The chain recombines TRBV3-1 with TRBJ2-3, with 8 positions matching TRBD2. The CDR3 length is 15 residues. Germline V gives CDR1 LGHDT, CDR2 YNNKEL (reference sequence). Trimming cost V 3 bases and J 5 bases; bases outside gene matches: 7. The CDR3 loop is CASSQELLAGDTQYF. CDR3 in DNA: TGTGCCAGCAGCCAGGAATTGCTAGCGGGAGATACGCAGTATTTT.

The J gene is TRBJ2-7, the V gene TRBV28; D is ambiguous. CDR3 size: 15 residues. Germline loops: CDR1 MDHEN, CDR2 SYDVKM. V was shortened by 5 bases and J by 2 bases, with 16 bases between the two germline ends. The CDR3 DNA follows: TGTGCCAGCAGTCCCGCTGGTTGGCAGACCTACGAGCAGTACTTC. This translates into CASSPAGWQTYEQYF.

In its sample, this clonotype was seen a few times. The chain carries TRBV10-2 and TRBJ2-7, with D perhaps TRBD2 (6 bases). This CDR3 contains 13 residues. Germline V gives CDR1 WSHSY, CDR2 SAAADI. V lost 3 bases, J lost 4 bases, and 10 bases lay in between. As DNA, the CDR3 is TGCGCCAGCAGTGACTGGGACTCGTACGAGCAGTACTTC. As protein: CASSDWDSYEQYF.

The V call is TRBV7-3, the J call TRBJ2-2; D is unresolved. There are 14 residues in the CDR3. V lost 3 bases to trimming and J lost 1 base, with 6 bases between them. The germline V gene encodes CDR1 SGHTA and CDR2 FQGTGA. The CDR3 spells CASSLFLNTGELFF. CDR3 coding DNA: TGTGCCAGCAGCTTGTTCTTGAACACCGGGGAGCTGTTTTTT.

The rearrangement links TRBV21-1 to TRBJ1-6; the D call of TRBD1 is as the table states it, not checked on the DNA. TRBV21-1 is given as a pseudogene. The CDR3 runs to 17 residues. The CDR3 nucleotides are TGTGCCAGCAGGTGGCTCGAGGGACACCATTATAATTCACCCCTCCACTTT. Its protein is CASRWLEGHHYNSPLHF.

The J gene is TRBJ2-3, the V gene TRBV4-3; D is perhaps TRBD2 (5 bases). This CDR3 is 17 amino acids long. V was cut by 0 bases and J by 0 bases, with 13 bases left in between. Germline CDR1 and CDR2: LGHNA and YSLEER. Written as DNA, the CDR3 is TGCGCCAGCAGCCAAGACCGGGGTTCCGCTAGCACAGATACGCAGTATTTT. It encodes CASSQDRGSASTDTQYF.

The V and J genes are TRBV13 and TRBJ1-1; no firm D call. The germline CDR1 and CDR2 sequences are PRHDT and FYEKMQ (reference sequence). This CDR3 is built from 16 residues. Trimming left V 2 bases short and J 0 bases short, with 13 bases between. CDR3 nucleotides: TGTGCCAGCAGCTTAATAGTACTTGGCCTGAACACTGAAGCTTTCTTT. Amino acids: CASSLIVLGLNTEAFF. The whole variable domain, filled in from reference TRBV13 and TRBJ1-1, reads AAGVIQSPRHLIKEKRETATLKCYPIPRHDTVYWYQQGPGQDPQFLISFYEKMQSDKGSIPDRFSAQQFSDYHSELNMSSLELGDSALYFCASSLIVLGLNTEAFFGQGTRLTVV.

V gene TRBV24-1 combines with J gene TRBJ2-3, with 7 bases lining up with TRBD2. V lost 6 bases, J lost 4 bases, and 6 bases stayed unmatched. This CDR3 contains 14 residues. Germline values: CDR1 KGHDR, CDR2 SFDVKD. This CDR3 is CATSSPRGADTQYF. In DNA form, the CDR3 reads TGTGCCACCAGTTCCCCCCGGGGGGCAGATACGCAGTATTTT.

This clonotype has a handful of counts. The chain combines TRBV6-1 with TRBJ2-1; TRBD2 aligns across 7 bases. Germline assignment: CDR1 MNHNS and CDR2 SASEGT. The CDR3 is 13 amino acids. V shed 5 bases and J 5 bases; nucleotides not matched to a gene: 3. The CDR3 bases are TGTGCCAGCAGTTTCGCGGGGGACAATGAGCAGTTCTTC. Its translation is CASSFAGDNEQFF.

This clonotype was counted only a few times. The J gene is TRBJ2-5, the V gene TRBV5-1, with D possibly matching TRBD2 (5 bases). V was trimmed by 4 bases and J by 3 bases, leaving 16 bases between them. This CDR3 has 15 amino acids. The germline V gene encodes CDR1 SGHRS and CDR2 YFSETQ. The CDR3 nucleotides read TGCGCCAGCAGCCCTGGTGGAGGTGGAGAAGAGACCCAGTACTTC. This codes for CASSPGGGGEETQYF. The variable domain in full, with the rest retrieved from reference TRBV5-1 and TRBJ2-5, is KAGVTQTPRYLIKTRGQQVTLSCSPISGHRSVSWYQQTPGQGLQFLFEYFSETQRNKGNFPGRFSGRQFSNSRSEMNVSTLELGDSALYLCASSPGGGGEETQYFGPGTRLLVL.

The table lists this clonotype with a few counts. The chain is built from TRBV4-3 and TRBJ2-7, with 8 bases aligning to TRBD1. Trimming at V came to 0 bases and at J to 8 bases, leaving 3 bases not matched to a gene. CDR3 size: 13 residues. The germline gives CDR1 LGHNA, CDR2 YSLEER. The CDR3 coding sequence is TGCGCCAGCAGCCAAGACAGGGGGCGGAAGCAGTACTTC. Residues: CASSQDRGRKQYF.

This clonotype is a singleton in its sample. A much larger clonotype is one base distant, so this may be a read error. The rearrangement joins TRBV7-2 to TRBJ1-1; D perhaps matches TRBD1 (6 bases). Germline CDR1 SGHTA, CDR2 FQGNSA. The CDR3 spans 14 residues. The V and J ends lost 8 bases and 0 bases respectively, with 13 bases between them. CDR3 sequence (DNA): TGTGCCAGCGGGGGCCTTAGTATGAACACTGAAGCTTTCTTT. The encoded protein is CASGGLSMNTEAFF.

The chain combines TRBV28 with TRBJ2-1; no clear D. The V gene lost 8 bases and the J gene lost 5 bases, with 16 bases spanning the gap. The germline CDR1 and CDR2 sequences are MDHEN and SYDVKM. The CDR3 is 14 residues long. This CDR3 reads CASGKPPLHNEQFF. In nucleotides, the CDR3 is TGTGCCAGCGGGAAACCCCCGCTCCACAATGAGCAGTTCTTC.

The V call is TRBV11-2, the J call TRBJ2-7; a possible D gene is TRBD1 (6 bases). Near its end, the DNA agrees better with TRBJ2-5, so the J call may be wrong. Germline loops: CDR1 SGHAT, CDR2 FQNNGV. This CDR3 contains 14 residues. For the CDR3, the DNA is TGTGCCAGCACCGAGAGGTCCAGGGGAGAGACCCAGTACTTC. Translating it yields CASTERSRGETQYF.

This chain connects TRBV7-2 to TRBJ1-1, with D perhaps matching TRBD1 (5 bases). V was shortened by 5 bases and J by 7 bases, with 17 bases between the two germline ends. In germline, CDR1 is SGHTA, CDR2 FQGNSA. This CDR3 has 14 residues. This CDR3 reads CASSVSQGPREAFF. CDR3 nucleotides: TGTGCCAGCAGCGTTAGCCAGGGTCCCCGTGAAGCTTTCTTT.